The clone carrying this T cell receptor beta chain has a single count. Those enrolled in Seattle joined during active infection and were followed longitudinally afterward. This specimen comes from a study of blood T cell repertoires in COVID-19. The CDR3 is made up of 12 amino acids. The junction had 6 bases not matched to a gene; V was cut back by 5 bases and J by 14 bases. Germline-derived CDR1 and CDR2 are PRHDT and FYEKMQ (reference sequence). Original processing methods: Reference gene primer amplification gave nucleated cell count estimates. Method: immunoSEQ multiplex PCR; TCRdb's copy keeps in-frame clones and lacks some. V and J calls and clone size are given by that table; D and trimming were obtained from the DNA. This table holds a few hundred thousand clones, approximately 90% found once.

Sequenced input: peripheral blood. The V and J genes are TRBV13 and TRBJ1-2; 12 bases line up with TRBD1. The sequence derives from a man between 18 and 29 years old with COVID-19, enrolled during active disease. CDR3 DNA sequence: TGTGCCAGCAGCGAGGGACAGGGGGCGCAGACCTTC. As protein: CASSEGQGAQTF.